The 7 T cell receptor beta chains in this list originate from one sample, sequenced in a study of blood T cell repertoires in COVID-19. Assay: immunoSEQ multiplex PCR; the TCRdb copy retains only in-frame clones and omits some. The repertoire includes some 150,000 clones, roughly 90% of them detected once, and approximately 2.9% sits in the top ten. The sample taken for sequencing was peripheral blood. The receptor source for this set is a man between 60 and 70 years old with acute or convalescent COVID-19.

The chain is built from TRBV6-6 and TRBJ1-6; 9 nucleotides align to TRBD1. Germline CDR1 and CDR2: MNHNY and SVGAGI (reference sequence). This CDR3 region has 14 residues. With V trimmed by 6 bases and J by 10 bases, 7 bases remained unmatched. CDR3 protein: CASRPGTGSSPLHF. The CDR3 region has the DNA TGTGCCAGCAGGCCCGGGACAGGGTCATCACCCCTCCACTTT.

This clone was detected only a few times. The chain combines TRBV6-1 with TRBJ1-1; 9 positions match TRBD1. J lost 2 bases, V lost 4 bases, and 8 bases had no gene match. The CDR3 spans 16 residues. In germline, CDR1 is MNHNS, CDR2 SASEGT. Here the CDR3 DNA reads TGTGCCAGCAGTGGATCGCCGGGACAGGGAAACACTGAAGCTTTCTTT. It encodes CASSGSPGQGNTEAFF.

V and J are TRBV7-9 and TRBJ2-1; D may be TRBD1 (6 bases). The V end lost 7 bases, the J end lost 5 bases, and 15 bases lay between the germline ends. The CDR3 covers 14 residues. CDR1 SEHNR and CDR2 FQNEAQ come from the germline V gene (reference sequence). Here the CDR3 DNA reads TGTGCCAGCATTAGAGAGAGGGGGAACAATGAGCAGTTCTTC. It yields the protein CASIRERGNNEQFF.

This clone has a single count. The chain is built from TRBV30 and TRBJ1-2, with 7 bases aligning to TRBD1. Losses at the gene ends were 3 bases for V and 6 bases for J; bases not matched to a gene: 16. Germline CDR1 is GTSNPN and CDR2 is SVGIG (reference sequence). The CDR3 spans 16 residues. The CDR3 here is CAWSPKGQNRGHGYTF. CDR3 nucleotide sequence: TGTGCCTGGAGCCCGAAGGGACAGAACCGTGGCCATGGCTACACCTTC.

This clone was seen more than once but under ten times. The chain links TRBV5-4 to TRBJ2-5; 8 bases map to TRBD2. The V segment lost 1 base and the J segment 2 bases; nucleotides outside the gene matches: 1. This CDR3 is 14 amino acids long. Germline CDR1 reads SGHNT; CDR2 reads YYREEE (reference sequence). The CDR3 here is CASSLTGGQETQYF. The CDR3 DNA is TGTGCCAGCAGCTTGACGGGGGGGCAAGAGACCCAGTACTTC.

The V and J genes are TRBV2 and TRBJ1-4; a possible D gene is TRBD1 (5 bases). The CDR3 totals 16 residues. V gave up 7 bases and J gave up 3 bases, with 18 bases separating them. Germline CDR1 and CDR2: SNHLY and FYNNEI. CDR3 protein: CASTQAGPSSNEKLFF. The CDR3 DNA sequence: TGTGCCAGCACCCAGGCAGGGCCGTCATCTAATGAAAAACTGTTTTTT. Full variable domain (remainder filled in from reference TRBV2 and TRBJ1-4): EPEVTQTPSHQVTQMGQEVILRCVPISNHLYFYWYRQILGQKVEFLVSFYNNEISEKSEIFDDQFSVERPDGSNFTLKIRSTKLEDSAMYFCASTQAGPSSNEKLFFGSGTQLSVL.

V and J are TRBV3-1 (or the pseudogene TRBV3-2) and TRBJ1-2, with D unresolved. V was cut by 0 bases and J by 8 bases, with 7 bases left in between. Germline loops: CDR1 LGHDT, CDR2 YNNKEL (reference sequence). The CDR3 length is 12 residues. Written as DNA, the CDR3 is TGTGCCAGCAGCCAAGAAGTTCGGGGCTACACCTTC. It encodes CASSQEVRGYTF.